This T cell receptor (beta chain) was found in a study of cytomegalovirus exposure and HLA in healthy donors. Overall study context: Within an early data release were 80 million to 90 million unique TCRs drawn from HLA-typed donors.

In regard to this clone: Its antigen remains unknown. One end of the junction fails to match germline, which may point to a read error.

The PCR made use of 60 Vbeta and 13 Jbeta primers. Clones were read by immunoSEQ multiplex PCR, and TCRdb kept only the in-frame ones, dropping some. The top ten clones hold approximately 0.3% of a sample with around 260,000 clones, 80% of them seen once. The CDR3 contains 14 residues. CDR1 KGHSH and CDR2 LQKENI come from the germline V gene. Regarding the study as a whole: Analysis was carried out at a later point, and it linked a missense DCLRE1C variant to TCR beta V- and J-gene trimming. HLA alleles were associated with 18,000 or so TCR beta sequences in a later analysis at 0.05 false discovery rate. Earlier findings revealed that most TCR beta V segments proved productive either about 87% or about 30% of the time.

V gene TRBV18 combines with J gene TRBJ1-4; 8 bases align to TRBD1. This TCR came from a girl aged 2 to 10 in good health and CMV-seronegative. Sequenced input: PBMCs. In DNA form, the CDR3 reads TGTGCCAGTTCACGGACAGGGATTAATGAAAAACTGTTTTTT. Its translation is CASSRTGINEKLFF.